These T cell receptor beta chains were read from a single sample in a study of blood T cell repertoires in COVID-19. Only in-frame clones appear in the TCRdb table, and some are missing; sequencing was by immunoSEQ multiplex PCR. The sample consists of roughly 210,000 clones, around four fifths of them appearing once. The specimen was peripheral blood. The receptors originated from a woman of 80 years or more with COVID-19, enrolled during active disease. Each CDR3 is given with its conserved first and last residue. The D gene is left open where the match is weak. Clone size is given for some rows only: seen once, a few or many times, or a class if the clone is expanded.

v_call	d_call	cdr3_length	j_call	clone_size	cdr3_nt	cdr3_aa
TRBV6-4	.	13	TRBJ1-5	.	TGTGCCAGCAGTGAAGGGGCTGGTCAGCCCCAGCATTTT	CASSEGAGQPQHF
TRBV12-3/TRBV12-4	.	12	TRBJ1-2	.	TGTGCCAGCACCTCCAGGGCCTATGGCTACACCTTC	CASTSRAYGYTF
TRBV7-2	.	15	TRBJ2-1	.	TGTGCCAGCAGCTTAGCATTCGGCTCCTACAATGAGCAGTTCTTC	CASSLAFGSYNEQFF
TRBV7-2	TRBD2	13	TRBJ2-5	.	TGTGCCAGCAGCTTGGGACTAAAAGAGACCCAGTACTTC	CASSLGLKETQYF
TRBV3-1/TRBV3-2	TRBD1	14	TRBJ2-5	.	TGTGCCAGCAGCCAACAAGGACAGGAGAGGACCCAGTACTTC	CASSQQGQERTQYF
TRBV9	.	14	TRBJ1-6	once	TGTGCCAGCAGCGTAGGGGGCCCGAATTCACCCCTCCACTTT	CASSVGGPNSPLHF
TRBV10-3	.	14	TRBJ1-2	.	TGTGCCATCAGTGAGTCGTACCCAGACGGGGGCTACACCTTC	CAISESYPDGGYTF
TRBV4-1	.	16	TRBJ2-3	.	TGCGCCAGCAGCCAAGAAGCAGCGGTGAGCACAGATACGCAGTATTTT	CASSQEAAVSTDTQYF
TRBV19	TRBD1	15	TRBJ1-6	.	TGTGCCAGTAGTATCATGGGACAGGGGAATTCACCCCTCCACTTT	CASSIMGQGNSPLHF
TRBV30	.	16	TRBJ1-5	.	TGTGCCTGGATCAAACCAACTGATTATAGCAATCAGCCCCAGCATTTT	CAWIKPTDYSNQPQHF
TRBV27	TRBD2	14	TRBJ2-5	once	TGTGCCAGCAGCCTAGCGGGGGTGCAAGAGACCCAGTACTTC	CASSLAGVQETQYF
TRBV9	TRBD2	15	TRBJ2-1	.	TGTGCCAGCAGCGTCGGACAAGCGGGGTACAATGAGCAGTTCTTC	CASSVGQAGYNEQFF
TRBV2	.	13	TRBJ1-1	.	TGTGCCAGCACATATGGGGAGACCACTGAAGCTTTCTTT	CASTYGETTEAFF
TRBV18	TRBD1	17	TRBJ1-1	.	TGTGCCAGCTCGCTGGGACAGGGTAGAGGACGGGGCACTGAAGCTTTCTTT	CASSLGQGRGRGTEAFF
TRBV6-5	.	13	TRBJ1-1	.	TGTGCCAGCAGGTCGACAGTGGGCACTGAAGCTTTCTTT	CASRSTVGTEAFF
TRBV10-3	.	14	TRBJ1-2	.	TGTGCCATCAACCCCTCCCAGGGGAACTATGGCTACACCTTC	CAINPSQGNYGYTF
TRBV10-3	.	13	TRBJ2-3	.	TGTGCCATCAATGGGCTAGCTGGAGATACGCAGTATTTT	CAINGLAGDTQYF
TRBV5-4	TRBD1	13	TRBJ2-1	.	TGTGCCAGTTTTCGGACAGGGGGGAATGAGCAGTTCTTC	CASFRTGGNEQFF
TRBV7-3	TRBD2	16	TRBJ2-3	.	TGTGCCAGCAGCTTAGAGGGCGGGGGAGAGACAGATACGCAGTATTTT	CASSLEGGGETDTQYF
TRBV27	TRBD1	16	TRBJ2-5	.	TGTGCCAGCCCGCAGCACGACAGGGGTGGTATGGAGACCCAGTACTTC	CASPQHDRGGMETQYF
TRBV18	TRBD1	15	TRBJ1-2	.	TGTGCCAGCTCACAATCTGGGACAGCATGGTATGGCTACACCTTC	CASSQSGTAWYGYTF
TRBV5-1	.	12	TRBJ2-5	once	TGCGCCAGCAGCTTGGTAGTAGAGACCCAGTACTTC	CASSLVVETQYF
TRBV28	.	12	TRBJ1-2	once	TGTGCCAGCAGGCGCTCCGGAGGGGGCTACACCTTC	CASRRSGGGYTF
TRBV7-2	TRBD2	16	TRBJ2-2	.	TGTGCCAGCAGCCTGACCGGGGGGGGAAACACCGGGGAGCTGTTTTTT	CASSLTGGGNTGELFF
TRBV28	.	13	TRBJ1-2	.	TGTGCCAGCAGTTTGGGGGCACACTATGGCTACACCTTC	CASSLGAHYGYTF
TRBV5-1	TRBD1	16	TRBJ1-4	.	TGCGCCAGCAGCTCTTGGACAGGGGAGGTCGTCGAAAAACTGTTTTTT	CASSSWTGEVVEKLFF
TRBV6-4	.	14	TRBJ1-6	.	TGTGCCAGCAGTACCGGGACAAATAGTTCACCCCTCCACTTT	CASSTGTNSSPLHF
TRBV11-3	.	14	TRBJ2-1	.	TGTGCCAGCAGCCGAGGGGGTTCCTACAATGAGCAGTTCTTC	CASSRGGSYNEQFF
TRBV20-1	.	13	TRBJ2-3	.	TGCAGTGCTAGTTCAGGGGCACAGATACGACAGTATTTT	CSASSGAQIRQYF
TRBV5-1	TRBD1	16	TRBJ2-1	.	TGCGCCAGCAGCTTGGCCGGAGGACAGGGGTTCAATGAGCAGTTCTTC	CASSLAGGQGFNEQFF
TRBV5-1	.	14	TRBJ2-5	.	TGCGCCAGCAGTTCGGATCAATACGGGGAGACCCAGTACTTC	CASSSDQYGETQYF
TRBV5-6	TRBD1	16	TRBJ2-5	.	TGTGCCAGCAGCTTGTTTTGGACAGGGGGAGAAGAGACCCAGTACTTC	CASSLFWTGGEETQYF
TRBV5-1	TRBD1	15	TRBJ2-7	.	TGCGCCAGCAGCCCAGAGGGACAGGGAGGCTTGGCACAGTACTTC	CASSPEGQGGLAQYF
TRBV24-1	.	14	TRBJ1-5	.	TGTGCCACCAGTGACCGGGACAACAATCAGCCCCAGCATTTT	CATSDRDNNQPQHF
TRBV28	.	14	TRBJ1-3	.	TGTGCCAGCAGGAGGAGGACAGAGGGAAACACCATATATTTT	CASRRRTEGNTIYF